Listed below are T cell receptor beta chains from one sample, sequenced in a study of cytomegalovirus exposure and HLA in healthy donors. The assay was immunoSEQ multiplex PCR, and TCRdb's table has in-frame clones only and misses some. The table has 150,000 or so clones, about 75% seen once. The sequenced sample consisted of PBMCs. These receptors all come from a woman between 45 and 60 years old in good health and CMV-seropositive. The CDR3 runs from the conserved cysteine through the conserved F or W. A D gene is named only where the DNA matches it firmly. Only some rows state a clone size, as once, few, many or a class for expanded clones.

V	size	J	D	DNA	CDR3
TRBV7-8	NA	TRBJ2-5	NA	TGTGCCAGCAGCGAACAGGGACGAGAGACCCAGTACTTC	CASSEQGRETQYF
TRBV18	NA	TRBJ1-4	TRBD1	TGTGCCAGCTCAGCCGGACAGGGGGCGGGAGAAAAACTGTTTTTT	CASSAGQGAGEKLFF
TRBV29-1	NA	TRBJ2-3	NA	TGCAGCGTTGAGGTAGCGGCCACAGATACGCAGTATTTT	CSVEVAATDTQYF
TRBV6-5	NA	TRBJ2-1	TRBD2	TGTGCCAGCAGCCGCTCTAGCGGGGGGTACAATGAGCAGTTCTTC	CASSRSSGGYNEQFF
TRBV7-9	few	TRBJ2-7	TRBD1	TGTGCCAGCAGCTGGACCACAGGGGCCCCTTGGGACGAGCAGTACTTC	CASSWTTGAPWDEQYF
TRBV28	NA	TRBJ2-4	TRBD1	TGTGCCAGCAGTTTCGGGGCAGGGGGCTTACTAATTCAGTACTTC	CASSFGAGGLLIQYF
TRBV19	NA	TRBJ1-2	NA	TGTGCCAGTAGTATCTCCCGCAGGAACTATGGCTACACCTTC	CASSISRRNYGYTF
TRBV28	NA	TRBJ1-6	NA	TGTGCCAGCAGTTTTCTGCAACAGGGAGATTCACCCCTCCACTTT	CASSFLQQGDSPLHF
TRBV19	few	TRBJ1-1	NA	TGTGCCAGTAGTATAAATTCCGGCACTGAAGCTTTCTTT	CASSINSGTEAFF
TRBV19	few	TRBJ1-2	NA	TGTGCCAGTAGTACCGACTGGGGGGGAATGGATGGCTACACCTTC	CASSTDWGGMDGYTF
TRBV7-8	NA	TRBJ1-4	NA	TGTGCCAGCAGCTTAGGGGGGCCCTCTTGGGAACTGTTTTTT	CASSLGGPSWELFF
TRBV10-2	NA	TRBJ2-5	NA	TGCGCCAGCAACCTTGGGACTGTAGAGACCCAGTACTTC	CASNLGTVETQYF
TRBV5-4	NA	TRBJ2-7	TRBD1	TGTGCCAGCAGCACGATGAAGGGGGCGCGCTACGAGCAGTACTTC	CASSTMKGARYEQYF
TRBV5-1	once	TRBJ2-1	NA	TGCGCCAGCAGTATTTCCGGGACTAATGAGCAGTTCTTC	CASSISGTNEQFF
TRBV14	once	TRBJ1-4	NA	TGTGCCAGCAGCCAGAGGGACTTTTGGGGTAATGAAAAACTGTTTTTT	CASSQRDFWGNEKLFF
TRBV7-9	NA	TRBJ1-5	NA	TGTGCCAGCAGCCCCGAGGGAGACAATCAGCCCCAGCATTTT	CASSPEGDNQPQHF
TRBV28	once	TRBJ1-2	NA	TGTGCCAGCAGGCCGTCAGGTTCCTATGGCTACACCTTC	CASRPSGSYGYTF
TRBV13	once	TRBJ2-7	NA	TGTGCCAGCAGCTCCGCTAGCGTGTTATACGAGCAGTACTTC	CASSSASVLYEQYF
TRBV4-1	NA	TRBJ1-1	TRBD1	TGCGCCAGCAGCCCTGTCCCGGGACAGGGTATAGGAGCTTTCTTT	CASSPVPGQGIGAFF
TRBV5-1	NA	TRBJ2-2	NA	TGCGCCAGCAATGCGGGCTCGTTCACCGGGGAGCTGTTTTTT	CASNAGSFTGELFF
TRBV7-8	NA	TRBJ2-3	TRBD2	TGTGCCAGCAGCTTAGAATTGCGCGGGGGGTCCACAGATACGCAGTATTTT	CASSLELRGGSTDTQYF
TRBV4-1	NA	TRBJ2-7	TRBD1	TGCGCCAGCAGCCGCGGCCACATGGGACAGGAGAACTACGAGCAGTACTTC	CASSRGHMGQENYEQYF
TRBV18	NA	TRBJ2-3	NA	TGTGCCAGCTCACCGGGACTTCGCACAGATACGCAGTATTTT	CASSPGLRTDTQYF
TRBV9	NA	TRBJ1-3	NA	TGTGCCAGCAGTTTCACTGGAAACACCATATATTTT	CASSFTGNTIYF
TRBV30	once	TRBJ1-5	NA	TGTGCCTGGAGTGTCGCCACGCAGGGGCAGCCCCAGCATTTT	CAWSVATQGQPQHF
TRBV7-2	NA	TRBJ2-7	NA	TGTGCCAGCAGCTTACAGGGACGTACAGGGGAGCAGTACTTC	CASSLQGRTGEQYF
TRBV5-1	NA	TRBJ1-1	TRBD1	TGCGCCAGCAGCTGGGACAGGGGAAACACTGAAGCTTTCTTT	CASSWDRGNTEAFF
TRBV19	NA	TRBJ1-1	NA	TGTGCCAGTACTCCATGGGGCCGGGACACTGAAGCTTTCTTT	CASTPWGRDTEAFF
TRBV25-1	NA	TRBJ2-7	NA	TGTGCAACTATCGGTAGTCTCTACGAGCAGTACTTC	CATIGSLYEQYF
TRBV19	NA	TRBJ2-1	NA	TGTGCCAGTAGTCGCCCGGGAGCGAGAAATGAGCAGTTCTTC	CASSRPGARNEQFF
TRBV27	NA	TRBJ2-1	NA	TGTGCCAGCAGTTTGGGGGGAGATGAGCAGTTCTTC	CASSLGGDEQFF
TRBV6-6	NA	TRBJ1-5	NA	TGTGCCAGCAGTCCCCAGGACAGAGGGGTCGGTCAGCCCCAGCATTTT	CASSPQDRGVGQPQHF
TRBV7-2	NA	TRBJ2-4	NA	TGTGCCAGCAGCTTCAGGTCAGGGGTTAAAAACATTCAGTACTTC	CASSFRSGVKNIQYF
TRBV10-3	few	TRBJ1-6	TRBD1	TGTGCCATCAGTACAGGGACAGCCGCCAGGGGTTCACCCCTCCACTTT	CAISTGTAARGSPLHF
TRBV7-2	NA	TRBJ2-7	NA	TGTGCCAGCAGCTTCTTAGCGGTTAGCTCCTACGAGCAGTACTTC	CASSFLAVSSYEQYF
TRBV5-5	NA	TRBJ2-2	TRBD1	TGTGCCAGCAGCCAATTCCGGACAGGAACGAACACCGGGGAGCTGTTTTTT	CASSQFRTGTNTGELFF
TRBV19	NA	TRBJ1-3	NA	TGTGCCAGTAGTATATCAGCAGGGCACTCTGGAAACACCATATATTTT	CASSISAGHSGNTIYF
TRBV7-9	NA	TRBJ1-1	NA	TGTGCCAGCAGCTTCGCCCGGGGGAGCACTGAAGCTTTCTTT	CASSFARGSTEAFF
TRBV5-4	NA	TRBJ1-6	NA	TGTGCCAGCACGGTGGGGGGAGACGGGGGGGGTTCACCCCTCCACTTT	CASTVGGDGGGSPLHF
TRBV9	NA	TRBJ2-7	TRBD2	TGTGCCAGCAGCGTAGCAGCGGGAGGGCCCTCGGGGGAGCAGTACTTC	CASSVAAGGPSGEQYF
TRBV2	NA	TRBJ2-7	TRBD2	TGTGCCAGCAGTGCCGGGACTAGCGGGAGGGGTGAGCAGTACTTC	CASSAGTSGRGEQYF
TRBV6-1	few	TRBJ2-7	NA	TGTGCCAGCATCTTGCAGGGAGGAAACTACGAGCAGTACTTC	CASILQGGNYEQYF
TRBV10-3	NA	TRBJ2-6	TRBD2	TGTGCCATCAGTGGGACTAGGCACGTCCTGACTTTC	CAISGTRHVLTF
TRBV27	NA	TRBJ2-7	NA	TGTGCCAGCAGTAAGATTGGTTCGGCCTACGAGCAGTACTTC	CASSKIGSAYEQYF
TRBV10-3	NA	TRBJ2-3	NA	TGTGCCATCAGTGCCCGGGAGACTACAGATACGCAGTATTTT	CAISARETTDTQYF
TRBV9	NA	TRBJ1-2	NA	TGTGCCAGCAGCGTAGGCCAGTCAACTAACTATGGCTACACCTTC	CASSVGQSTNYGYTF
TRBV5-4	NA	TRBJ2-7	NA	TGTGCCAGCAGCTTTGGCAGAGGGTCAACCTACGAGCAGTACTTC	CASSFGRGSTYEQYF
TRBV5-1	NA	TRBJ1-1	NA	TGCGCCAGCAGCTTGGCAACAGGGAGGAACACTGAAGCTTTCTTT	CASSLATGRNTEAFF
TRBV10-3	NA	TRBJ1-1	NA	TGTGCCATCAGTGAACAGGGAAACACTGAAGCTTTCTTT	CAISEQGNTEAFF
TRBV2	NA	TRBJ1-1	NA	TGTGCCGGGACTAAGGGGCTCATGAACACTGAAGCTTTCTTT	CAGTKGLMNTEAFF
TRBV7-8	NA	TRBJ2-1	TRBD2	TGTGCCAGCAGCTCAGGCTCCGGGACTAGCGGGACCAATGAGCAGTTCTTC	CASSSGSGTSGTNEQFF